The source of this T cell receptor (beta chain) is a study of blood T cell repertoires in COVID-19. Using immunoSEQ multiplex PCR, the repertoire was profiled, and TCRdb retains in-frame clones only, with some absent. The table lists some 80,000 clones, over 75% of them singletons. V was clipped by 0 bases and J by 7 bases; unmatched bases: 14. This CDR3 comprises 18 residues. The germline V gene encodes CDR1 SGHDT and CDR2 YYEEEE. This clone was counted only a few times. The chain recombines TRBV5-6 with TRBJ2-2; 8 bases agree with TRBD2. This sequence originates from a middle-aged man with COVID-19, enrolled during active disease. Sequenced sample: peripheral blood. CDR3 protein: CASSLVGGAGVTGGELFF. The DNA of the CDR3 is TGTGCCAGCAGCTTGGTGGGCGGAGCGGGAGTAACTGGCGGGGAGCTGTTTTTT. The complete variable domain, with remaining parts taken from reference TRBV5-6 and TRBJ2-2, reads DAGVTQSPTHLIKTRGQQVTLRCSPKSGHDTVSWYQQALGQGPQFIFQYYEEEERQRGNFPDRFSGHQFPNYSSELNVNALLLGDSALYLCASSLVGGAGVTGGELFFGEGSRLTVL.